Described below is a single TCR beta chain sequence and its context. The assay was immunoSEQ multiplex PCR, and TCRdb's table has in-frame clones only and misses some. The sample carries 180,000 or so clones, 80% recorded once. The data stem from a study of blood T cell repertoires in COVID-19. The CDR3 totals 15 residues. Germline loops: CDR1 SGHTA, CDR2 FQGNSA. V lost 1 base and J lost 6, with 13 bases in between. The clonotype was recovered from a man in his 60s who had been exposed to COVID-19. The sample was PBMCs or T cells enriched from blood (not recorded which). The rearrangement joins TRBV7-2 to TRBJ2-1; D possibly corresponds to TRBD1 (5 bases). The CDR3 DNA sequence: TGTGCCAGCAGCTTAGGGGCAGGGCCCCCCAATGAGCAGTTCTTC. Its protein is CASSLGAGPPNEQFF. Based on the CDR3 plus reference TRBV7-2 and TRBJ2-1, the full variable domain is GAGVSQSPSNKVTEKGKDVELRCDPISGHTALYWYRQSLGQGLEFLIYFQGNSAPDKSGLPSDRFSAERTGGSVSTLTIQRTQQEDSAVYLCASSLGAGPPNEQFFGPGTRLTVL.